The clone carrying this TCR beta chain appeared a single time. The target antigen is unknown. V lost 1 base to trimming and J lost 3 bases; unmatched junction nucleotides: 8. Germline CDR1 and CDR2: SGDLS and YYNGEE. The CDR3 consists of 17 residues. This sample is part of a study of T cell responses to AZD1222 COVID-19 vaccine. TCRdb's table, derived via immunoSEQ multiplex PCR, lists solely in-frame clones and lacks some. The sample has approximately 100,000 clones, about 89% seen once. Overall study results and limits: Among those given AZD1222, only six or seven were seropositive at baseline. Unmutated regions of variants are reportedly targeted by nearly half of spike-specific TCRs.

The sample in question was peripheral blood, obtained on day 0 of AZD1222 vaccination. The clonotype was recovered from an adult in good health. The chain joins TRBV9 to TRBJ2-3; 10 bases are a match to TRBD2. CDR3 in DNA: TGTGCCAGCAGCGTAAGCGGGAGGGCCGGACTTACAGATACGCAGTATTTT. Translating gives CASSVSGRAGLTDTQYF.